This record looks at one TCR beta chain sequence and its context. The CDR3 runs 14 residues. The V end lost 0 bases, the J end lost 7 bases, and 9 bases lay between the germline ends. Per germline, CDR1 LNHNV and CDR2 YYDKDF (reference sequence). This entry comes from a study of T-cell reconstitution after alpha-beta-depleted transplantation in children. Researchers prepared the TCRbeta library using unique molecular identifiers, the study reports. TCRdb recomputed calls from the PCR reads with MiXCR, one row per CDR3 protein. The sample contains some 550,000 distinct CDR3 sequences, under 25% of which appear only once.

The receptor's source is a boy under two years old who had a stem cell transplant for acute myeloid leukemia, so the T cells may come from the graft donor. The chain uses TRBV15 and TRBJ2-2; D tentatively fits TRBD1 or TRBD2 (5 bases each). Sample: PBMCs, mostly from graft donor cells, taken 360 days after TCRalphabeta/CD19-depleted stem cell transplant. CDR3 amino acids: CATSRETGHGELFF. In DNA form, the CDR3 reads TGTGCCACCAGCAGAGAAACGGGGCACGGGGAGCTGTTTTTT.